The 28 T cell receptor beta chains presented below share a single source sample, sequenced in a study of blood T cell repertoires in COVID-19. The repertoire was sequenced with immunoSEQ multiplex PCR; TCRdb's copy has only in-frame clones and lacks some. Seen here are over 150,000 clones, approximately 86% observed once, and the top ten hold around 2.5%. The sequencing input was peripheral blood. The receptors shown here come from a woman aged 80 or over with COVID-19, enrolled during active disease.

The CDR3, as DNA: TGCGCCAGCAGCCAAGTATTCGCTAGCGGGATGAACACCGGGGAGCTGTTTTTT. Protein product: CASSQVFASGMNTGELFF. The chain recombines TRBV4-3 with TRBJ2-2, with TRBD2 matching 9 bases. The CDR3 has 18 residues. Germline V gene data show CDR1 as LGHNA and CDR2 as YSLEER. J was trimmed by 1 base and V by 1 base; bases with no gene match: 7.

The chain couples TRBV29-1 to TRBJ2-7; D might be TRBD2 (5 bases). The V end lost 3 bases, the J end lost 5 bases, and 11 bases lay between the germline ends. Germline V gene data show CDR1 as SQVTM and CDR2 as ANQGSEA. The CDR3 covers 12 residues. The CDR3 sequence is CSVEAGGNEQYF. For the CDR3, the DNA is TGCAGCGTTGAGGCAGGAGGAAACGAGCAGTACTTC.

The chain links TRBV5-1 to TRBJ1-2, with 11 nucleotides matching TRBD1. The trim removed 4 bases at V and 8 bases at J, leaving 7 bases unmatched. Germline CDR1 and CDR2: SGHRS and YFSETQ. This CDR3 spans 14 amino acids. CDR3 bases: TGCGCCAGCAGCCCCGGGACAGGGGGTCGGGGCTACACCTTC. It is translated as CASSPGTGGRGYTF. Full variable domain (rest looked up from reference TRBV5-1 and TRBJ1-2): KAGVTQTPRYLIKTRGQQVTLSCSPISGHRSVSWYQQTPGQGLQFLFEYFSETQRNKGNFPGRFSGRQFSNSRSEMNVSTLELGDSALYLCASSPGTGGRGYTFGSGTRLTVV.

This chain links TRBV7-3 with TRBJ1-2; 9 bases match TRBD1. This CDR3 region has 13 residues. J gave up 6 bases and V 2 bases, and 1 base lay outside the gene matches. Looked up from germline, CDR1 is SGHTA and CDR2 is FQGTGA. CDR3 nucleotide sequence: TGTGCCAGCAGCTTACGACAGGGGGATGGCTACACCTTC. Translated, it gives CASSLRQGDGYTF.

This rearrangement joins TRBV11-3 to TRBJ2-2; D may be TRBD1 (5 bases). Trimming left V 5 bases short and J 5 bases short, with 9 bases between. Germline V gene sequence: CDR1 SGHNT, CDR2 YENEEA. This CDR3 has 13 amino acids. CDR3 coding DNA: TGTGCCAGCAGCGGACAAGGGACCGGGGAGCTGTTTTTT. It encodes CASSGQGTGELFF. Using reference TRBV11-3 and TRBJ2-2 for the parts outside the CDR3, the full variable domain is EAGVVQSPRYKIIEKKQPVAFWCNPISGHNTLYWYLQNLGQGPELLIRYENEEAVDDSQLPKDRFSAERLKGVDSTLKIQPAELGDSAVYLCASSGQGTGELFFGEGSRLTVL.

The chain recombines TRBV9 with TRBJ2-3; perhaps TRBD2 as D (6 bases). Germline CDR1 and CDR2: SGDLS and YYNGEE. V was shortened by 3 bases and J by 4 bases, with 15 bases between the two germline ends. This CDR3 has 15 amino acids. DNA of the CDR3: TGTGCCAGCAGCGGAGGAGGGCAGGGCGCAGATACGCAGTATTTT. Residues: CASSGGGQGADTQYF.

This clone showed up just once. J is TRBJ2-7 and V is TRBV19; the D gene is possibly TRBD2 (5 bases). With 10 bases removed from V and 0 bases from J, the gap between germline ends came to 10 bases. Germline-derived CDR1 and CDR2 are LNHDA and SQIVND (reference sequence). The CDR3 sequence is 12 residues long. CDR3 in amino acids: CATGGLSYEQYF. The CDR3 DNA follows: TGTGCCACCGGCGGGCTCTCCTACGAGCAGTACTTC.

The chain links TRBV28 to TRBJ1-2, with D tentatively TRBD1 (6 bases). Trimming left V 4 bases short and J 1 base short, with 16 bases between. The CDR3 covers 16 residues. The germline CDR1 and CDR2 sequences are MDHEN and SYDVKM. DNA of the CDR3: TGTGCCAGCAGTTCAAGGCAGGGGTTGGGTAACTATGGCTACACCTTC. Residues: CASSSRQGLGNYGYTF.

On this clone: Mismatch with germline at one junction end may stem from a read error. The gene calls are TRBV7-2 and TRBJ2-7; D is perhaps TRBD2 (5 bases). Germline lookup yields CDR1 SGHTA and CDR2 FQGNSA. There are 12 residues in the CDR3. CDR3 protein: CASSPRAGGLDF. The DNA of the CDR3 is TGTGCCAGCAGCCCACGGGCGGGCGGGCTTGACTTC.

The gene calls are TRBV5-4 and TRBJ2-7, with TRBD2 identical over 7 bases. This CDR3 is built from 14 residues. V gave up 4 bases and J gave up 1 base; unmatched junction bases: 5. The germline V gene encodes CDR1 SGHNT and CDR2 YYREEE (reference sequence). This CDR3 is CASSNPSGSYEQYF. CDR3 sequence (DNA): TGTGCCAGCAGCAATCCTAGCGGATCCTACGAGCAGTACTTC.

The rearrangement links TRBV19 to TRBJ1-5; 11 positions agree with TRBD1. V trimming: 5 bases; J trimming: 7 bases; junction bases outside the gene matches: 10. The germline V gene encodes CDR1 LNHDA and CDR2 SQIVND (reference sequence). This CDR3 contains 16 residues. The CDR3 is CASSLRTGGARQPQHF. CDR3 nucleotide sequence: TGTGCCAGTAGTCTAAGGACAGGGGGCGCGCGGCAGCCCCAGCATTTT.

The V call is TRBV29-1, the J call TRBJ2-3, with D possibly TRBD2 on 6 matching bases. The CDR3 length is 16 residues. Germline CDR1 reads SQVTM; CDR2 reads ANQGSEA. The ends were cut back, 2 bases at V and 3 bases at J, with 18 bases in the middle. The CDR3 DNA reads as TGCAGCGTTGAACCCCCCTGGCTAGCGCAGACAGATACGCAGTATTTT. It codes for CSVEPPWLAQTDTQYF.

This chain uses TRBV4-3 with TRBJ1-2; 7 positions agree with TRBD1. Germline V gene sequence: CDR1 LGHNA, CDR2 YSLEER. The CDR3 is 13 residues long. J lost 8 bases, V lost 2 bases, and 5 bases had no gene match. The CDR3 protein is CASSQTGAGGYTF. CDR3 nucleotides: TGCGCCAGCAGCCAAACAGGGGCAGGAGGCTACACCTTC.

The rearrangement links TRBV2 to TRBJ2-4, with 10 bases lining up with TRBD1. This CDR3 is built from 15 residues. Losses at the gene ends were 4 bases for V and 6 bases for J; bases not matched to a gene: 6. CDR1 is SNHLY and CDR2 is FYNNEI in the germline V gene. The CDR3 DNA reads as TGTGCCAGCAGTGGGACAGGGGGAGACGCAAACATTCAGTACTTC. Translated: CASSGTGGDANIQYF.

This clone was recorded only once. V usage is TRBV19 and J usage is TRBJ1-5, with 8 bases that match TRBD1. In germline, CDR1 is LNHDA, CDR2 SQIVND (reference sequence). The CDR3 has 15 residues. The junction had 1 base not matched to a gene; V was cut back by 2 bases and J by 1 base. CDR3 sequence: CASSIQGASNQPQHF. As DNA, the CDR3 is TGTGCCAGTAGTATACAGGGGGCGAGCAATCAGCCCCAGCATTTT.

The chain links TRBV28 to TRBJ1-5; TRBD1 is a possible D gene (6 bases). The germline V gene has CDR1 MDHEN and CDR2 SYDVKM. The CDR3 runs to 20 residues. Between the trimmed V and J ends, which lost 6 bases and 0 bases, there was a span of 27 bases. In DNA, the CDR3 is TGTGCCAGCAGCTATCCAAGGACAGCAACGAGCCCCTATAGCAATCAGCCCCAGCATTTT. It is translated as CASSYPRTATSPYSNQPQHF.

The V call is TRBV28, the J call TRBJ1-2; weak D call: TRBD1 (6 bases). Trimming removed 5 bases from V and 8 bases from J, with 21 bases in between. This CDR3 region has 15 residues. The V gene's germline CDR1 is MDHEN and CDR2 SYDVKM. The CDR3 DNA is TGTGCCAGCAGTACTAACAGGGTAACCGACGACGGCTACACCTTC. This translates into CASSTNRVTDDGYTF.

V gene TRBV28 combines with J gene TRBJ2-5; D not resolved. The germline V and J ends were trimmed by 8 bases and 2 bases, with 12 bases remaining between them. This CDR3 region has 13 residues. Per germline, CDR1 MDHEN and CDR2 SYDVKM. The CDR3 sequence: CASALRFQETQYF. The CDR3 DNA follows: TGTGCCAGCGCCCTCAGGTTTCAAGAGACCCAGTACTTC.

The rearrangement links TRBV5-6 to TRBJ1-6, with D maybe TRBD1 (5 bases). Trimming pared 4 bases from V and 0 bases from J, leaving 11 bases between. The CDR3 is 16 residues long. Per the germline V gene, CDR1 is SGHDT and CDR2 is YYEEEE. The CDR3 DNA is TGTGCCAGCAGCGGAGGGACGAACTCCTATAATTCACCCCTCCACTTT. Protein sequence: CASSGGTNSYNSPLHF. Using reference TRBV5-6 and TRBJ1-6 for the parts outside the CDR3, the full variable domain is DAGVTQSPTHLIKTRGQQVTLRCSPKSGHDTVSWYQQALGQGPQFIFQYYEEEERQRGNFPDRFSGHQFPNYSSELNVNALLLGDSALYLCASSGGTNSYNSPLHFGNGTRLTVT.

This chain uses TRBV9 with TRBJ1-2; possibly TRBD1 for D (5 bases). Trimming removed 3 bases from V and 4 bases from J, with 25 bases in between. Germline CDR1 reads SGDLS; CDR2 reads YYNGEE. This CDR3 is built from 18 residues. CDR3 DNA sequence: TGTGCCAGCAGCGAGACCCGAGGTCGGCAGGGCGACTTCTATGGCTACACCTTC. It codes for CASSETRGRQGDFYGYTF. Variable domain in full (rest from reference TRBV9 and TRBJ1-2): DSGVTQTPKHLITATGQRVTLRCSPRSGDLSVYWYQQSLDQGLQFLIQYYNGEERAKGNILERFSAQQFPDLHSELNLSSLELGDSALYFCASSETRGRQGDFYGYTFGSGTRLTVV.

The chain is built from TRBV11-2 and TRBJ2-5, with unresolved D. The germline CDR1 and CDR2 sequences are SGHAT and FQNNGV. This CDR3 has 16 residues. Trimming pared 1 base from V and 4 bases from J, leaving 16 bases between. CDR3 coding DNA: TGTGCCAGCAGCTTAGGCGGAATTGCTACCCTAGAGACCCAGTACTTC. This encodes CASSLGGIATLETQYF.

The V and J genes are TRBV7-3 and TRBJ2-5, with TRBD2 identical over 11 bases. After removal of 0 bases from V and 4 bases from J, the junction contained 1 base not matched to a gene. The CDR3 spans 15 residues. CDR1 is SGHTA and CDR2 is FQGTGA in the germline V gene. CDR3 sequence reads: CASSLTGTSGETQYF. The CDR3 DNA sequence: TGTGCCAGCAGCTTAACCGGGACTAGCGGAGAGACCCAGTACTTC.

V usage is TRBV28 and J usage is TRBJ2-1; 7 nucleotides align to TRBD2. There are 15 residues in the CDR3. Per the germline V gene, CDR1 is MDHEN and CDR2 is SYDVKM. V lost 2 bases, J lost 2 bases, and 3 bases stayed unmatched. In nucleotides, the CDR3 is TGTGCCAGCAGTTTAGCTAGCGGCCCCTACAATGAGCAGTTCTTC. Translating gives CASSLASGPYNEQFF.

The chain links TRBV6-6 to TRBJ2-2; 8 nucleotides align to TRBD1. Per germline, CDR1 MNHNY and CDR2 SVGAGI (reference sequence). The CDR3 is made up of 14 amino acids. The ends lost 6 bases at V and 4 bases at J; junction bases unmatched: 4. The CDR3 DNA reads as TGTGCCAGCAGGTGGGACAGGAGCACCGGGGAGCTGTTTTTT. This gives the protein CASRWDRSTGELFF.

The rearrangement links TRBV10-3 to TRBJ1-2; D gene unclear. The germline V gene has CDR1 ENHRY and CDR2 SYGVKD. Trimming took off 5 bases at V and 3 bases at J, with 10 bases between the two ends. CDR3 size: 13 residues. CDR3 sequence: CAISREGYYGYTF. DNA of the CDR3: TGTGCCATCAGTAGAGAGGGATACTATGGCTACACCTTC.

V is TRBV3-1 (or the pseudogene TRBV3-2) and J is TRBJ2-1; 8 bases map to TRBD2. Looked up from germline, CDR1 is LGHDT and CDR2 is YNNKEL (reference sequence). The CDR3 has 15 residues. Trimming cost V 1 base and J 5 bases; bases outside gene matches: 4. As DNA, the CDR3 is TGTGCCAGCAGCCAAGGGCTAGCGGGCCACAATGAGCAGTTCTTC. Translated: CASSQGLAGHNEQFF.

V gene TRBV28 combines with J gene TRBJ2-2, with 7 nucleotides matching TRBD1. CDR1 is MDHEN, CDR2 SYDVKM, per germline. The J segment lost 6 bases and the V segment lost 5 bases, leaving 9 bases of the junction unmatched. CDR3 length: 15 residues. CDR3 region: CASSPTHRGAGELFF. Here the CDR3 DNA reads TGTGCCAGCAGTCCAACCCACAGGGGCGCCGGGGAGCTGTTTTTT.

The V gene is TRBV18, the J gene TRBJ1-2, with 7 bases lining up with TRBD1. Germline loops: CDR1 KGHSH, CDR2 LQKENI. V lost 3 bases to trimming and J lost 6 bases; unmatched junction nucleotides: 4. The CDR3 is 13 residues long. This CDR3 reads CASSPGQDDGYTF. The CDR3 nucleotides read TGTGCCAGCTCACCCGGACAGGATGATGGCTACACCTTC.